This passage covers 15 T cell receptor beta chains from one sample sequenced in a study of human CD8 memory T cell subsets. The authors made TCR beta libraries using UMI-labeled 5' RACE. After re-calling the 5' RACE reads, TCRdb lists one entry per CDR3 protein, DNA absent. The table lists 15,000 to 20,000 distinct CDR3 sequences. Sequencing was carried out using CD8+ stem-like memory T cells (TSCM and TCM) sorted from PBMCs. Noted subset: stem-like memory CD8 T cells (TSTEM), CCR7+ PD-1- TIGIT-. The receptors were gathered from a human donor in good health.

Measured by frequency, this clonotype is medium-sized. The gene calls are TRBV28 and TRBJ2-7; TCRdb's D call, TRBD2, is unchecked because there is no DNA. Germline V gene data show CDR1 as MDHEN and CDR2 as SYDVKM. CDR3 length equals 13 residues. CDR3 protein: CASREGLEDEQYF.

The chain's CDR3 is CASSEVQSDTQYF. The rearrangement links TRBV10-1 to TRBJ2-3. Looked up from germline, CDR1 is WNHNN and CDR2 is SYGVQD (reference sequence). The CDR3 loop spans 13 amino acids.

The chain's CDR3 is CASSGRLAGRSSYEQYF. The J gene is TRBJ2-7, the V gene TRBV7-9; lacking DNA, the TRBD2 call made by TCRdb goes unchecked. The CDR3 contains 17 residues. Looked up from germline, CDR1 is SEHNR and CDR2 is FQNEAQ (reference sequence).

CDR3: CASSWQREGTDTQYF. The chain joins TRBV27 to TRBJ2-3; with no DNA, the TCRdb D assignment of TRBD2 cannot be verified. The V gene's germline CDR1 is MNHEY and CDR2 SMNVEV (reference sequence). This CDR3 has 15 residues.

The chain recombines TRBV28 with TRBJ2-7; absent DNA, TCRdb's TRBD2 call cannot be checked. The CDR3 length is 13 residues. Germline CDR1 and CDR2: MDHEN and SYDVKM. CDR3 loop: CASSLGLASEQYF.

The chain joins TRBV11-2 to TRBJ2-7; TCRdb gives TRBD1 as the D gene, but with no DNA this cannot be confirmed. The CDR3 loop spans 16 amino acids. Germline CDR1 and CDR2: SGHAT and FQNNGV. CDR3 sequence: CASSLESGRVTYEQYF. The full variable domain, its missing parts supplied by reference TRBV11-2 and TRBJ2-7, is EAGVAQSPRYKIIEKRQSVAFWCNPISGHATLYWYQQILGQGPKLLIQFQNNGVVDDSQLPKDRFSAERLKGVDSTLKIQPAKLEDSAVYLCASSLESGRVTYEQYFGPGTRLTVT.

This clonotype is classed as medium-sized (0.01 to 0.1%) by frequency. The chain uses TRBV5-8 and TRBJ1-1; with no DNA, the TCRdb D assignment of TRBD1 cannot be verified. CDR3 length equals 13 residues. Germline V gives CDR1 SGHTS, CDR2 YDEGEE. Here the CDR3 reads CASSSTGNTEAFF.

The chain has TRBV27 and TRBJ1-5; TCRdb names TRBD1, which stays unverified in the absence of DNA. The V gene's germline CDR1 is MNHEY and CDR2 SMNVEV (reference sequence). This CDR3 is 15 amino acids long. The CDR3 sequence is CASKLSPSPNQPQHF.

The chain links TRBV27 to TRBJ1-5; TCRdb returns TRBD1, unconfirmable since there is no DNA. Germline V gene sequence: CDR1 MNHEY, CDR2 SMNVEV (reference sequence). The CDR3 totals 17 residues. The CDR3 sequence is CASSLSERTGRNQPQHF.

The chain couples TRBV27 to TRBJ1-2; the TRBD1 assignment by TCRdb is unverifiable without DNA. In germline, CDR1 is MNHEY, CDR2 SMNVEV (reference sequence). The CDR3 is 14 amino acids. The CDR3 reads CASTPSFDNYGYTF.

The genes are TRBV2 and TRBJ2-3. Germline values: CDR1 SNHLY, CDR2 FYNNEI. The length of the CDR3 is 14 residues. This chain's CDR3 is CASSDQINTDTQYF.

The CDR3 sequence: CASSQDEGGVNYGYTF. This chain joins TRBV4-2 and TRBJ1-2; the D call from TCRdb, TRBD1, cannot be confirmed without DNA. Germline V lookup: CDR1 LGHNA, CDR2 YNFKEQ. There are 16 residues in the CDR3.

CDR3 sequence reads: CSARDLRLAGEGFDEQFF. The chain is built from TRBV20-1 and TRBJ2-1; TCRdb selects TRBD2, and the lack of DNA leaves this call unchecked. The CDR3 sequence is 18 residues long. Germline V gene data show CDR1 as DFQATT and CDR2 as SNEGSKA (reference sequence).

Frequency places this clonotype as medium-sized. The chain links TRBV2 to TRBJ2-5. Germline lookup yields CDR1 SNHLY and CDR2 FYNNEI. The CDR3 contains 14 residues. The CDR3 protein is CASSEWTEQETQYF.

The chain employs TRBV6-5 and TRBJ2-1; lacking DNA, the TRBD2 call made by TCRdb goes unchecked. The length of the CDR3 is 14 residues. Germline CDR1 is MNHEY and CDR2 is SVGAGI. CDR3: CASSSYGQGREQFF.